This T cell receptor beta chain was identified in a study of vaccination and CD4 T cells after COVID-19. For the study at large: Two of the convalescents were Hispanic, and the group consisted of six males and four females. The study, taken as a whole, reports: The study examined relatively few convalescent patients and included no early post-infection timepoints. The median SARS-CoV-2-reactive clonotype number increased from roughly 19 to 38, without statistical significance.

The CDR3 loop spans 14 amino acids. CDR1 and CDR2 from the germline V gene are MNHNS and SASEGT. The V gene end was trimmed by 5 bases and the J gene end by 4 bases; junction bases not matched to a gene: 2. As regards this clonotype: Its cognate antigen is unknown.

Each CDR3 protein is one row after TCRdb ran MiXCR on the PCR reads. The repertoire holds about 20,000 distinct CDR3 sequences, with 55% to 65% as singletons. The sequencing here drew on CD4+ T cells from blood, taken after SARS-CoV-2 vaccination. The receptor was isolated from a human donor who had recovered from COVID-19. This chain connects TRBV6-1 to TRBJ1-6; 7 positions agree with TRBD1. CDR3 coding DNA: TGTGCCAGCAGTCGACAGGGATATAATTCACCCCTCCACTTT. This gives the protein CASSRQGYNSPLHF.